The following is a TCR beta chain sequence with its context. What it binds is not known. The sample comes from a study of cytomegalovirus exposure and HLA in healthy donors. The germline CDR1 and CDR2 sequences are MGHDK and SYGVNS. CDR3 size: 11 residues. J was trimmed by 11 bases and V by 3 bases; bases with no gene match: 0. Primers for the PCR totalled 60 Vbeta and 13 Jbeta. The data were produced by immunoSEQ multiplex PCR, yet TCRdb's version contains in-frame clones alone and is incomplete. This sample has around 200,000 clones; approximately 70% occur once, and the top ten carry 2.6%. General study points: For most TCR beta V segments, an earlier analysis put the productive rate at about 90% or about 30% of the time. There were some V segments, including TRBV6-2 and TRBV6-3, excluded as indistinguishable. Later analysis suggested links between common viral pathogens and several top significant clusters. The authors assumed roughly uniform sequencing depth across donors for presence/absence analyses.

The source of this sequence is a man aged 35-49 years in good health and CMV-seropositive. The material sequenced was PBMCs. This sequence joins TRBV25-1 and TRBJ2-5; 10 bases agree with TRBD1. CDR3 amino acids: CASSEGQGQYF. The CDR3 DNA reads TGTGCCAGCAGTGAGGGACAGGGGCAGTACTTC. Full variable domain (remainder filled in from reference TRBV25-1 and TRBJ2-5): EADIYQTPRYLVIGTGKKITLECSQTMGHDKMYWYQQDPGMELHLIHYSYGVNSTEKGDLSSESTVSRIRTEHFPLTLESARPSHTSQYLCASSEGQGQYFGPGTRLLVL.